The 8 T cell receptor beta chains below were found in one sample sequenced in a study of T cells after yellow fever vaccination. TCRdb passed the 5' RACE reads through MiXCR, listing each CDR3 protein once. The sample has some 320,000 distinct CDR3 sequences; about 4.5% are singletons. This specimen consisted of PBMCs, obtained 15 days after the yellow fever booster vaccination. The origin of the receptors is a man aged 18 to 30 who received the YFV17D yellow fever vaccine.

The CDR3 DNA reads as TGCGCCAGCAGCTTACAGGGGGCCGTAACTAATGAAAAACTGTTTTTT. Translation gives CASSLQGAVTNEKLFF. This sequence joins TRBV5-1 and TRBJ1-4; TRBD1 matches at 9 bases. V gave up 2 bases and J gave up 1 base; unmatched junction bases: 3. The CDR3 is made up of 16 amino acids. Germline V gene data show CDR1 as SGHRS and CDR2 as YFSETQ.

This clonotype was observed at least ten times. V usage is TRBV5-1 and J usage is TRBJ2-1; 10 positions match TRBD2. Germline CDR1 and CDR2: SGHRS and YFSETQ. The CDR3 length is 16 residues. V lost 3 bases to trimming and J lost 5 bases; unmatched junction nucleotides: 8. The CDR3 DNA is TGCGCCAGCAGCTACCGGAGCGGGGGGGCCGACAATGAGCAGTTCTTC. Translated, it gives CASSYRSGGADNEQFF.

This clonotype was seen a handful of times. The genes are TRBV6-5 and TRBJ1-2, with 9 bases fitting TRBD1. Germline lookup yields CDR1 MNHEY and CDR2 SVGAGI. V lost 0 bases, J lost 8 bases, and 4 bases stayed unmatched. CDR3 length: 14 amino acids. This chain's CDR3 is CASSYSGTGRGYTF. DNA for the CDR3: TGTGCCAGCAGTTACTCTGGGACAGGGAGAGGCTACACCTTC.

This clonotype was recorded many times. A read error may account for a junction end that differs from germline. This chain connects TRBV7-9 to TRBJ1-6; 8 nucleotides match TRBD1. Germline V gene lookup returns CDR1 SEHNR and CDR2 FQNEAQ (reference sequence). This CDR3 region has 12 residues. Here the CDR3 DNA reads TGTGCCAGCAGGTTACCGGGACAGGAGACCTCGTTT. Translation gives CASRLPGQETSF.

V usage is TRBV29-1 and J usage is TRBJ2-5; D remains unclear. Trimming removed 3 bases at V and 3 bases at J, with 17 bases between. Per the germline V gene, CDR1 is SQVTM and CDR2 is ANQGSEA. The CDR3 runs 15 residues. The CDR3 reads CSVDYGEGEEETQYF. The CDR3 DNA follows: TGCAGCGTTGATTATGGTGAAGGCGAGGAAGAGACCCAGTACTTC.

This clonotype has ten or more counts. This sequence joins TRBV7-9 and TRBJ2-3; D possibly corresponds to TRBD2 (6 bases). This CDR3 comprises 16 residues. Germline CDR1 and CDR2: SEHNR and FQNEAQ (reference sequence). V lost 1 base to trimming and J lost 0 bases, with 11 bases between them. This CDR3 is CASSLGGTGSTDTQYF. The CDR3 DNA reads as TGTGCCAGCAGCTTAGGTGGGACTGGTAGCACAGATACGCAGTATTTT.

The chain combines TRBV5-1 with TRBJ2-1; no clear D. CDR3 size: 15 residues. Between the trimmed V and J ends, which lost 0 bases and 8 bases, there was a span of 15 bases. From germline, CDR1 is SGHRS and CDR2 YFSETQ. In DNA, the CDR3 is TGCGCCAGCAGCTTGGGGGGTCGGGCTGGCCATGAGCAGTTCTTC. Its translation is CASSLGGRAGHEQFF. Full variable domain (missing parts from reference TRBV5-1 and TRBJ2-1): KAGVTQTPRYLIKTRGQQVTLSCSPISGHRSVSWYQQTPGQGLQFLFEYFSETQRNKGNFPGRFSGRQFSNSRSEMNVSTLELGDSALYLCASSLGGRAGHEQFFGPGTRLTVL.

V gene TRBV5-1 combines with J gene TRBJ2-6; TRBD2 is a possible D gene (5 bases). Germline V gives CDR1 SGHRS, CDR2 YFSETQ. Trimming stripped 4 bases from V and 2 bases from J, with 13 bases between. This CDR3 region has 16 residues. Here the CDR3 DNA reads TGCGCCAGCAGCCCGCTAGCTAGGGCTGGGGCCAACGTCCTGACTTTC. It codes for CASSPLARAGANVLTF. Full variable domain (missing parts from reference TRBV5-1 and TRBJ2-6): KAGVTQTPRYLIKTRGQQVTLSCSPISGHRSVSWYQQTPGQGLQFLFEYFSETQRNKGNFPGRFSGRQFSNSRSEMNVSTLELGDSALYLCASSPLARAGANVLTFGAGSRLTVL.